One sample yielded the 13 T cell receptor beta chains listed below, sequenced in a study of T cell changes during pregnancy in multiple sclerosis. The table came from immunoSEQ multiplex PCR; TCRdb's copy has only in-frame clones and leaves some out. The data contain 90,000 to 120,000 clones, approximately 90% of them singletons. The sample was peripheral blood, taken in the third trimester of pregnancy. The receptor source for this set is a female donor in good health, enrolled as a control in a pregnancy study.

The chain links TRBV19 to TRBJ1-5, with 8 bases that match TRBD1. The CDR3 contains 16 residues. V dropped 1 base and J dropped 0; count of bases not matched to a gene: 2. The germline V gene encodes CDR1 LNHDA and CDR2 SQIVND (reference sequence). As DNA, the CDR3 is TGTGCCAGTAGTATAGGGACAGGGCATAGCAATCAGCCCCAGCATTTT. Translating it yields CASSIGTGHSNQPQHF.

V and J are TRBV15 and TRBJ2-5; 9 nucleotides align to TRBD1. Germline CDR1 reads LNHNV; CDR2 reads YYDKDF (reference sequence). V shed 1 base and J 4 bases; nucleotides not matched to a gene: 7. This CDR3 has 16 amino acids. CDR3 in DNA: TGTGCCACCAGCAGAGGTAGGACAGGGGACGGAGAGACCCAGTACTTC. This translates into CATSRGRTGDGETQYF.

The V gene is TRBV4-1, the J gene TRBJ2-5; the D is unclear. This CDR3 is 14 amino acids long. Germline V gene sequence: CDR1 MGHRA, CDR2 YSYEKL. The germline V and J ends were trimmed by 4 bases and 0 bases, with 9 bases remaining between them. CDR3 DNA sequence: TGCGCCAGCAGCCGAGATATTTACCAAGAGACCCAGTACTTC. This encodes CASSRDIYQETQYF.

V usage is TRBV4-2 and J usage is TRBJ2-4; tentative D call: TRBD1 (5 bases). The V gene's germline CDR1 is LGHNA and CDR2 YNFKEQ. The CDR3 runs to 16 residues. V was shortened by 0 bases and J by 9 bases, with 18 bases between the two germline ends. CDR3 amino acids: CASSQDGAAGSSIQYF. The CDR3 region has the DNA TGTGCCAGCAGCCAAGATGGGGCGGCAGGGTCTAGCATTCAGTACTTC.

This chain joins TRBV6-6 and TRBJ1-1; tentative D call: TRBD1 (6 bases). There are 15 residues in the CDR3. The V and J ends lost 6 bases and 0 bases respectively, with 14 bases between them. The germline V gene encodes CDR1 MNHNY and CDR2 SVGAGI (reference sequence). The CDR3 DNA is TGTGCCAGCAGAGAGAAGGACAGCTTGAACACTGAAGCTTTCTTT. Residues: CASREKDSLNTEAFF.

This chain joins TRBV10-3 and TRBJ1-2; possibly TRBD1 for D (6 bases). Trimming left V 7 bases short and J 2 bases short, with 14 bases between. The CDR3 is 14 amino acids. Germline loops: CDR1 ENHRY, CDR2 SYGVKD. The CDR3 region is CAIKGGLKNYGYTF. The CDR3 region has the DNA TGTGCCATCAAAGGGGGACTAAAGAACTATGGCTACACCTTC.

The chain joins TRBV5-4 to TRBJ2-5; TRBD2 matches at 8 bases. The CDR3 covers 15 residues. The trim removed 4 bases at V and 3 bases at J, leaving 8 bases unmatched. Germline V gives CDR1 SGHNT, CDR2 YYREEE (reference sequence). The CDR3 protein is CASSPPGGVEETQYF. CDR3 DNA: TGTGCCAGCAGCCCACCGGGGGGGGTAGAAGAGACCCAGTACTTC.

The chain employs TRBV6-5 and TRBJ2-3; TRBD1 agrees at 10 bases. Trimming cost V 5 bases and J 3 bases; bases outside gene matches: 5. The CDR3 consists of 15 residues. CDR1 MNHEY and CDR2 SVGAGI come from the germline V gene. The CDR3 sequence is CASSHLGQGTDTQYF. CDR3 in DNA: TGTGCCAGCAGTCATTTGGGACAGGGGACAGATACGCAGTATTTT.

The gene calls are TRBV27 and TRBJ2-5, with TRBD2 as a possible D gene (5 bases). With 3 bases removed from V and 0 bases from J, the gap between germline ends came to 8 bases. There are 14 residues in the CDR3. CDR1 is MNHEY, CDR2 SMNVEV, per germline (reference sequence). CDR3 sequence: CASSFGSNQETQYF. The CDR3 DNA is TGTGCCAGCAGTTTTGGGAGCAACCAAGAGACCCAGTACTTC.

The V call is TRBV6-5, the J call TRBJ2-5, with 9 bases identical to TRBD1. Germline CDR1 is MNHEY and CDR2 is SVGAGI. V was clipped by 6 bases and J by 2 bases; unmatched bases: 4. The CDR3 has 14 residues. The CDR3 DNA sequence: TGTGCCAGCAGGAAGGGACAGGGTCAAGAGACCCAGTACTTC. Translated, it gives CASRKGQGQETQYF.

Written as DNA, the CDR3 is TGTGCCAGAGGGTTACAGGGGGCGCTTGGCTATGGCTACACCTTC. Its protein is CARGLQGALGYGYTF. The rearrangement links TRBV2 to TRBJ1-2; TRBD1 matches at 9 bases. This CDR3 is built from 15 residues. Unmatched junction bases numbered 12, after V lost 9 bases and J lost 4 bases. CDR1 is SNHLY and CDR2 is FYNNEI in the germline V gene.

This chain joins TRBV7-2 and TRBJ2-5, with TRBD2 matching over 8 bases. The CDR3 spans 16 residues. The V gene end was trimmed by 1 base and the J gene end by 2 bases; junction bases not matched to a gene: 6. From germline, CDR1 is SGHTA and CDR2 FQGNSA. The CDR3 reads CASSLGRGGSQETQYF. CDR3 nucleotides: TGTGCCAGCAGCTTAGGTCGGGGGGGATCACAAGAGACCCAGTACTTC.

The V and J genes are TRBV11-2 and TRBJ2-3; a possible D gene is TRBD2 (7 bases). Germline CDR1 is SGHAT and CDR2 is FQNNGV. The CDR3 sequence is 14 residues long. The V gene lost 5 bases and the J gene lost 5 bases, with 14 bases spanning the gap. CDR3 in amino acids: CASSQTGGRDTQYF. DNA for the CDR3: TGTGCCAGCAGCCAAACGGGGGGCAGAGATACGCAGTATTTT.